This T cell receptor beta chain is drawn from a study of blood T cell repertoires in COVID-19. As for the study in general: The samples span acute and convalescent COVID-19 from the United States, Italy and Spain.

Between the trimmed V and J ends, which lost 9 bases and 0 bases, there was a span of 23 bases. Germline V gene sequence: CDR1 LGHDT, CDR2 YNNKEL (reference sequence). CDR3 length equals 17 residues. Produced via immunoSEQ multiplex PCR; TCRdb's table is partial and in-frame only. In the table there are approximately 140,000 clones, more than 75% of which are singletons. Source material: PBMCs or T cells enriched from blood (not recorded which). This receptor was identified in a woman in her twenties or thirties with acute COVID-19. V usage is TRBV3-1 (or the pseudogene TRBV3-2) and J usage is TRBJ2-5; D may be TRBD1 (5 bases). The CDR3 DNA reads as TGTGCCAGGAAGATCCCGTCGACAGATCAGTACCAAGAGACCCAGTACTTC. Translated: CARKIPSTDQYQETQYF.